The rows below give T cell receptor beta chains drawn from one sample of a study of cytomegalovirus exposure and HLA in healthy donors. Data came from immunoSEQ multiplex PCR; TCRdb stores just in-frame clones and leaves some out. Of 160,000 or so clones listed, 70% to 90% are singletons. Source material: PBMCs. The receptors were sampled from a young woman in good health and CMV-seronegative. The CDR3 runs from the conserved cysteine through the conserved F or W. A D gene is named only where the DNA matches it firmly. Clone sizes are given selectively: once, few, many, or a class where the clone is expanded.

TRBV7-2	14	.	.	TRBJ1-2	CASSHDSFVAGYTF	TGTGCCAGCAGCCATGACTCCTTTGTAGCGGGCTACACCTTC
TRBV7-6	17	.	.	TRBJ1-4	CASSLDWRAPTNEKLFF	TGTGCCAGCAGCTTAGATTGGCGGGCGCCAACTAATGAAAAACTGTTTTTT
TRBV5-1	15	.	.	TRBJ2-3	CASSLIGGGTDTQYF	TGCGCCAGCAGCTTGATAGGAGGAGGCACAGATACGCAGTATTTT
TRBV7-2	16	.	TRBD2	TRBJ2-3	CASSLGTSGPTDTQYF	TGTGCCAGCAGCTTAGGTACTAGCGGGCCCACAGATACGCAGTATTTT
TRBV16	16	.	.	TRBJ2-1	CASSHLLAEGLNEQFF	TGTGCCAGCAGCCACCTACTAGCTGAGGGCCTCAATGAGCAGTTCTTC
TRBV18	15	once	TRBD1	TRBJ1-5	CASSPRARGLQPQHF	TGTGCCAGCTCACCACGGGCCAGGGGGCTTCAGCCCCAGCATTTT
TRBV28	14	.	TRBD2	TRBJ2-7	CASREGLSSYEQYF	TGTGCCAGCCGGGAGGGCTTAAGTTCCTACGAGCAGTACTTC
TRBV2	13	.	.	TRBJ2-5	CASSVDRQETQYF	TGTGCCAGCAGCGTGGACAGACAAGAGACCCAGTACTTC
TRBV5-4	15	.	.	TRBJ2-3	CASSLDSTSTDTQYF	TGTGCCAGCAGCTTGGATAGTACTAGCACAGATACGCAGTATTTT
TRBV2	12	.	TRBD1	TRBJ2-7	CAGNLGQGPPHF	TGTGCCGGTAACCTGGGACAGGGTCCCCCCCACTTC
TRBV5-4	11	.	.	TRBJ2-3	CASSYGYTQYF	TGTGCCAGCAGCTACGGGTATACGCAGTATTTT
TRBV19	14	once	.	TRBJ2-1	CASLGTPSYNEQFF	TGTGCCAGCCTCGGGACACCCTCCTACAATGAGCAGTTCTTC
TRBV7-9	16	.	TRBD1	TRBJ1-2	CSSSSGTGQKDYGYTF	TGTTCCAGCAGCTCCGGGACAGGACAAAAGGACTATGGCTACACCTTC
TRBV28	16	.	TRBD1	TRBJ1-5	CASRLITGGGNQPQHF	TGTGCCAGCAGACTTATCACAGGGGGGGGCAATCAGCCCCAGCATTTT
TRBV12-5	19	.	TRBD2	TRBJ2-7	CASGLVEKAGLAGTYEQYF	TGTGCTAGTGGTTTGGTGGAAAAAGCGGGACTAGCGGGTACCTACGAGCAGTACTTC
TRBV7-9	16	.	TRBD1	TRBJ1-2	CASSPLAGTALYGYTF	TGTGCCAGCAGCCCACTCGCCGGGACAGCCCTCTATGGCTACACCTTC
TRBV5-6	14	.	.	TRBJ1-5	CASSRRQNNQPQHF	TGTGCCAGCAGCCGGAGGCAGAACAATCAGCCCCAGCATTTT
TRBV7-3	16	once	TRBD2	TRBJ2-1	CASSLVAGSSYNEQFF	TGTGCCAGCAGCCTCGTAGCGGGAAGCTCCTACAATGAGCAGTTCTTC
TRBV30	12	.	.	TRBJ1-2	CAWRAGAYGYTF	TGTGCCTGGAGGGCAGGGGCCTATGGCTACACCTTC
TRBV9	15	.	.	TRBJ2-1	CASSVAGGSYNEQFF	TGTGCCAGCAGCGTAGCCGGGGGCTCCTACAATGAGCAGTTCTTC
TRBV7-2	12	.	.	TRBJ2-7	CASSLGVAEQYF	TGTGCCAGCAGCTTAGGAGTCGCCGAGCAGTACTTC
TRBV7-9	11	.	.	TRBJ1-2	CSVDSYYGYTF	TGTTCCGTAGACAGTTACTATGGCTACACCTTC
TRBV5-1	14	.	.	TRBJ2-4	CASSPGGRENIQYF	TGCGCCAGCAGCCCGGGTGGGCGGGAAAACATTCAGTACTTC
TRBV4-3	19	.	TRBD1	TRBJ2-1	CASSQVLVTGTGLDNEQFF	TGCGCCAGCAGCCAAGTCCTAGTGACAGGGACCGGCCTTGACAATGAGCAGTTCTTC
TRBV10-2	16	.	TRBD2	TRBJ2-3	CASSLTPGGGTDTQYF	TGCGCCAGCAGCCTTACACCGGGGGGTGGTACAGATACGCAGTATTTT
TRBV28	13	once	.	TRBJ2-1	CASSRIRVHEQFF	TGTGCCAGCAGCCGTATACGGGTCCATGAGCAGTTCTTC
TRBV2	15	.	.	TRBJ1-6	CARGGSGKGSSPLHF	TGTGCCAGGGGGGGGTCGGGCAAAGGAAGTTCACCCCTCCACTTT
TRBV5-1	15	.	.	TRBJ2-3	CASSLMGALTDTQYF	TGCGCCAGCAGCTTGATGGGGGCACTCACAGATACGCAGTATTTT
TRBV10-2	15	.	.	TRBJ2-5	CASSAPLALQETQYF	TGCGCCAGCAGTGCCCCGCTTGCGCTTCAAGAGACCCAGTACTTC
TRBV27	15	.	TRBD1	TRBJ1-2	CASRATGTAGYGYTF	TGTGCCAGCAGGGCGACAGGGACCGCTGGCTATGGCTACACCTTC
TRBV19	15	.	TRBD1	TRBJ1-2	CASSPYDRVGYGYTF	TGTGCCAGTAGTCCCTACGACAGGGTTGGTTATGGCTACACCTTC
TRBV20-1	11	.	.	TRBJ1-2	CSAGAVEGYTF	TGCAGTGCTGGGGCTGTTGAGGGCTACACCTTC
TRBV5-1	16	.	TRBD2	TRBJ2-3	CASSLYSSGSTDTQYF	TGCGCCAGCAGCTTATACTCTAGCGGGAGCACAGATACGCAGTATTTT
TRBV6-5	14	.	TRBD2	TRBJ2-2	CASRGLVVTGELFF	TGTGCCAGCAGGGGACTAGTAGTCACCGGGGAGCTGTTTTTT
TRBV28	11	once	.	TRBJ2-3	CASSPPGTQYF	TGTGCCAGCAGTCCTCCCGGTACGCAGTATTTT
TRBV4-2	16	.	.	TRBJ1-1	CASSLLLLDMNTEAFF	TGTGCCAGCAGCCTCCTTCTCCTGGACATGAACACTGAAGCTTTCTTT
TRBV5-4	14	.	TRBD1	TRBJ2-5	CASSPQGPQGTQYF	TGTGCCAGCAGCCCACAGGGGCCCCAGGGGACCCAGTACTTC
TRBV4-1	14	.	.	TRBJ2-7	CASSQEGRVHEQYF	TGCGCCAGCAGCCAAGAGGGCAGGGTACACGAGCAGTACTTC
TRBV13	16	.	TRBD2	TRBJ2-7	CASSPGLAGGIYEQYF	TGTGCCAGCAGCCCCGGACTAGCGGGAGGGATCTACGAGCAGTACTTC
TRBV28	12	.	.	TRBJ1-2	CASRLPGLGYTF	TGTGCCAGCAGACTACCAGGGCTTGGCTACACCTTC
TRBV29-1	13	.	.	TRBJ2-3	CSVEWSPLDTQYF	TGCAGCGTTGAATGGAGCCCTCTGGATACGCAGTATTTT
TRBV9	17	few	.	TRBJ2-5	CASSVNNPGTKGETQYF	TGTGCCAGCAGTGTCAACAATCCCGGGACAAAAGGGGAGACCCAGTACTTC
TRBV9	14	.	.	TRBJ1-2	CASSVEPERSGYTF	TGTGCCAGCAGCGTAGAGCCGGAGCGTAGTGGCTACACCTTC
TRBV4-2	15	.	.	TRBJ1-2	CASSQEDSGNYGYTF	TGTGCCAGCAGCCAAGAGGACAGTGGTAATTATGGCTACACCTTC
TRBV6-1	17	.	TRBD1	TRBJ1-1	CASSEGLFQGARTEAFF	TGTGCCAGCAGTGAAGGACTATTCCAGGGGGCGCGGACTGAAGCTTTCTTT
TRBV7-6	15	.	.	TRBJ1-5	CASSPGYSSNQPQHF	TGTGCCAGCAGCCCAGGGTACTCGAGCAATCAGCCCCAGCATTTT
TRBV7-9	14	.	TRBD1	TRBJ1-4	CASSRTGTNEKLFF	TGTGCCAGCAGCCGGACAGGGACAAATGAAAAACTGTTTTTT
TRBV27	17	few	.	TRBJ1-2	CASSPGPGTTSNYGYTF	TGTGCCAGCAGTCCCGGACCCGGGACAACTTCTAACTATGGCTACACCTTC
TRBV30	14	once	.	TRBJ1-2	CAWIYRGGNYGYTF	TGTGCCTGGATTTATCGGGGGGGGAACTATGGCTACACCTTC
TRBV2	15	.	TRBD1	TRBJ1-4	CASRQTGVGSEKLFF	TGTGCCAGCAGGCAAACAGGGGTAGGGAGCGAAAAACTGTTTTTT
TRBV7-2	14	once	TRBD2	TRBJ2-5	CASSSSGDQETQYF	TGTGCCAGCAGCTCTAGCGGGGACCAAGAGACCCAGTACTTC
TRBV28	15	.	.	TRBJ1-2	CASSPRLAPNYGYTF	TGTGCCAGCAGTCCCCGGCTAGCACCTAACTATGGCTACACCTTC
TRBV4-3	15	medium-sized	.	TRBJ2-7	CASSQDLRLSDEQYF	TGCGCCAGCAGCCAAGATCTAAGACTGAGTGACGAGCAGTACTTC